The clone carrying this T cell receptor beta chain has just a few counts. At one end the junction does not follow the germline gene, possibly because of a read error. The data derive from a study of Graves' ophthalmopathy and Graves' hyperthyroidism. The CDR3 is 13 amino acids. Germline CDR1 SGHRS, CDR2 YFSETQ. Amplification from RNA transcripts yielded the TCR beta CDR3 regions. First-round RT-PCR employed HTBI primers, with a second-round multiplex PCR after it. Each CDR3 protein gets one entry after TCRdb re-called the multiplex PCR reads with MiXCR. The sample lists hundreds of thousands of distinct CDR3 sequences; around 45% were seen once.

This sequence joins TRBV5-1 and TRBJ1-5, with 9 bases identical to TRBD1. Sequenced material: peripheral blood. The sequence derives from an adult man with Graves' ophthalmopathy. As DNA, the CDR3 is TGTGCCAGCAGACGACAGGGGGATCAGCCCCAGCATTTT. This codes for CASRRQGDQPQHF.